This passage covers 5 T cell receptor beta chains from one sample sequenced in a study of T cell changes during pregnancy in multiple sclerosis (dated by TCRdb to between 2017 and 2020). Library preparation was by the immunoSEQ multiplex PCR assay. TCRdb mirrors the immuneACCESS table, restricted to in-frame sequences. Some clones are absent from its copies; in checked studies, under half trace to an unresolved V gene, and the reason for the others is unknown. Present in this sample are 40,000 to 55,000 clones, more than 85% of which were seen just once. The ten top clones hold 2.9% of the sample. Sequenced here: CD8+ T cells from peripheral blood mononuclear cells, sampled in the second trimester of pregnancy. Receptor source: a female donor with multiple sclerosis, enrolled in a pregnancy study.

The chain employs TRBV19 and TRBJ2-2; 8 nucleotides agree with TRBD1. V shed 5 bases, J shed 1 base, and the junction held 6 bases outside the gene matches. This CDR3 spans 16 amino acids. Germline CDR1 LNHDA, CDR2 SQIVND (reference sequence). CDR3 coding DNA: TGTGCCAGTAGTGGTACCGGGACAGGGAACACCGGGGAGCTGTTTTTT. Translation gives CASSGTGTGNTGELFF.

The chain joins TRBV4-1 to TRBJ1-4; 8 positions agree with TRBD1. V shed 1 base, J shed 7 bases, and the junction held 5 bases outside the gene matches. The CDR3 runs 15 residues. Germline-derived CDR1 and CDR2 are MGHRA and YSYEKL. CDR3 bases: TGCGCCAGCAGCCAAGTGGGGACAGGAGTTGAAAAACTGTTTTTT. Amino acids: CASSQVGTGVEKLFF.

The J gene is TRBJ1-1, the V gene TRBV29-1; D is perhaps TRBD1 (5 bases). Germline V gives CDR1 SQVTM, CDR2 ANQGSEA. The CDR3 extends over 14 amino acids. The ends were cut back, 1 base at V and 1 base at J, with 10 bases in the middle. In DNA, the CDR3 is TGCAGCGTTGAAGTACAGGAGTCGAACACTGAAGCTTTCTTT. Protein: CSVEVQESNTEAFF.

The V call is TRBV7-9, the J call TRBJ2-3; tentatively, D is TRBD1 (6 bases). Trimming removed 2 bases at V and 0 bases at J, with 9 bases between. The CDR3 runs to 15 residues. CDR1 is SEHNR and CDR2 is FQNEAQ in the germline V gene (reference sequence). The CDR3: CASSLIRGSTDTQYF. The CDR3 nucleotides read TGTGCCAGCAGCTTAATCAGGGGAAGCACAGATACGCAGTATTTT.

The chain combines TRBV7-9 with TRBJ1-4, with 11 bases identical to TRBD1. V was pared by 3 bases and J by 6 bases, with 3 bases of the junction left unmatched. CDR3 length equals 15 residues. CDR1 and CDR2 from the germline V gene are SEHNR and FQNEAQ (reference sequence). CDR3 region: CASSLWGQGDEKLFF. The CDR3 bases are TGTGCCAGCAGCTTGTGGGGACAGGGGGATGAAAAACTGTTTTTT.